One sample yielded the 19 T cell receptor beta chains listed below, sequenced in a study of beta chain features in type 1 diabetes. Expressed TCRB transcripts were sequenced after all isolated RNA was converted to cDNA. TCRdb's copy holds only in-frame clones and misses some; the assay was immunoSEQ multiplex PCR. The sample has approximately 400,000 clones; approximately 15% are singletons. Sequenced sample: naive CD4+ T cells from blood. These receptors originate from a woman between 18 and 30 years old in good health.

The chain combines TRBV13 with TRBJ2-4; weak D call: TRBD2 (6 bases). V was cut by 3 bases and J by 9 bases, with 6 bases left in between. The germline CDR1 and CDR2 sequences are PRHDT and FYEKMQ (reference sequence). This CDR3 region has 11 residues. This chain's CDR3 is CASSLEGIQYF. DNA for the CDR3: TGTGCCAGCAGCTTGGAGGGCATTCAGTACTTC.

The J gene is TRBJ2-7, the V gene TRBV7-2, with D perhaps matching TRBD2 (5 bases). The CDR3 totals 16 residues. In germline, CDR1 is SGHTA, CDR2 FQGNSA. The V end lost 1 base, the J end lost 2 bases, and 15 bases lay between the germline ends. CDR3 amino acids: CASSLEPRSTTYEQYF. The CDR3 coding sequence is TGTGCCAGCAGCTTAGAACCAAGGTCGACTACCTACGAGCAGTACTTC.

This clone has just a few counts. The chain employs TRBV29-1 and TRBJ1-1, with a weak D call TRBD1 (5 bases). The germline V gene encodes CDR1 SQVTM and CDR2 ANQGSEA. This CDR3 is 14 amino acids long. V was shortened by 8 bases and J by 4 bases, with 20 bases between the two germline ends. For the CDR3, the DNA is TGCAGCTCATCCGCTCAGGGAAGGTCCACTGAAGCTTTCTTT. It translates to CSSSAQGRSTEAFF.

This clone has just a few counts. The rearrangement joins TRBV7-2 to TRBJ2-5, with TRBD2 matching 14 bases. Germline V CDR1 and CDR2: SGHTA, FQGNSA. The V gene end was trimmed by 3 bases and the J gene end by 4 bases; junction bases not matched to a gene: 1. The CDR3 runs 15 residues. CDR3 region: CASSLTSGRGETQYF. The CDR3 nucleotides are TGTGCCAGCAGCTTGACTAGCGGGAGGGGAGAGACCCAGTACTTC.

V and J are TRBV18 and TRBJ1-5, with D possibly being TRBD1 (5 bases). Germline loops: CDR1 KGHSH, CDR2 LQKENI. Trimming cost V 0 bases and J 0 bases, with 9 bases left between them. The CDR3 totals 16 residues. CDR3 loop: CASSPPIGASNQPQHF. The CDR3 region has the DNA TGTGCCAGCTCACCACCAATAGGGGCTAGCAATCAGCCCCAGCATTTT.

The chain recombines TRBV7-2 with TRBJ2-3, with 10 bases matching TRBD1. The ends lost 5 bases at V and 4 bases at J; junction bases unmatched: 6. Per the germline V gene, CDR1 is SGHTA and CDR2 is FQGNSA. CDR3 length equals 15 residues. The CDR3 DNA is TGTGCCAGCAGCGTCCTGGGACAGGGGTCAGATACGCAGTATTTT. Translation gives CASSVLGQGSDTQYF.

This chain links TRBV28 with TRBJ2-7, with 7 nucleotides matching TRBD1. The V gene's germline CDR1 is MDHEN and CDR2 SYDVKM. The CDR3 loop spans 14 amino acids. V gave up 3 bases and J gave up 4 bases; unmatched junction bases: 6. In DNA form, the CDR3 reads TGTGCCAGCAGTTTGGACAGGACCGGGTACGAGCAGTACTTC. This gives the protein CASSLDRTGYEQYF.

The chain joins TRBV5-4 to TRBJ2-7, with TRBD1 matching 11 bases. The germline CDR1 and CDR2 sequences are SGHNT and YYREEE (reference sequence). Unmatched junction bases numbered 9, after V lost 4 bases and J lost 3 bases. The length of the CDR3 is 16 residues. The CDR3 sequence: CASSRPGQGVVYEQYF. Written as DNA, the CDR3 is TGTGCCAGCAGCCGTCCGGGACAGGGGGTAGTCTACGAGCAGTACTTC.

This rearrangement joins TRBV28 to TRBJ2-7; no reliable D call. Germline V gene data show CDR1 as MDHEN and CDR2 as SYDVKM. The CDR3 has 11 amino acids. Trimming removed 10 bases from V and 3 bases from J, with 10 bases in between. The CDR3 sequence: CAIKNNYEQYF. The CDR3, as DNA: TGTGCCATCAAGAACAACTACGAGCAGTACTTC. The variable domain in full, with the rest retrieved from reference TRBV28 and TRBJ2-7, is DVKVTQSSRYLVKRTGEKVFLECVQDMDHENMFWYRQDPGLGLRLIYFSYDVKMKEKGDIPEGYSVSREKKERFSLILESASTNQTSMYLCAIKNNYEQYFGPGTRLTVT.

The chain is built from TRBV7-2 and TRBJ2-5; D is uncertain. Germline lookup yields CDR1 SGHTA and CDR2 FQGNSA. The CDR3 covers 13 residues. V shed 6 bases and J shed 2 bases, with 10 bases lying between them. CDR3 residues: CASRAQVQETQYF. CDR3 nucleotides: TGTGCCAGCAGGGCTCAGGTTCAAGAGACCCAGTACTTC.

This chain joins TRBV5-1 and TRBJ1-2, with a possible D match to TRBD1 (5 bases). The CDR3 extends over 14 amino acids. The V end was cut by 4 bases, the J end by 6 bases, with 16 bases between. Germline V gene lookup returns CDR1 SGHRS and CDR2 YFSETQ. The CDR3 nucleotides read TGCGCCAGCAGCCCAACTGCCGGGGGGGATGGCTACACCTTC. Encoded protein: CASSPTAGGDGYTF.

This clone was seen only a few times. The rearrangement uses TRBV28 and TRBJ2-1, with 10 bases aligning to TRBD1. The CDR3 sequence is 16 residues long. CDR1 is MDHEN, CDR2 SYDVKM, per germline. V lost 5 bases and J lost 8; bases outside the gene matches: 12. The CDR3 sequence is CASSLAGQGTGYEQFF. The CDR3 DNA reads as TGTGCCAGCAGTCTGGCGGGACAGGGGACAGGTTATGAGCAGTTCTTC.

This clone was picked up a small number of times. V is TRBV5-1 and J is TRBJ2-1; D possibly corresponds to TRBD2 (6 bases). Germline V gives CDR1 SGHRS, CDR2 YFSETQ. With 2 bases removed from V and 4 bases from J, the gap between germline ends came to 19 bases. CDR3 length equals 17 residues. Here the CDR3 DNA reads TGCGCCAGCAGCTTCCGCAGAGGGAGGTCGGGGTACAATGAGCAGTTCTTC. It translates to CASSFRRGRSGYNEQFF. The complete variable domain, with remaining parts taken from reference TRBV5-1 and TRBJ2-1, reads KAGVTQTPRYLIKTRGQQVTLSCSPISGHRSVSWYQQTPGQGLQFLFEYFSETQRNKGNFPGRFSGRQFSNSRSEMNVSTLELGDSALYLCASSFRRGRSGYNEQFFGPGTRLTVL.

The CDR3 coding sequence is TGCGCCAGCAGCTCGGGACTAGCGGGAGGGCCTCGAGAGCAGTACTTC. Translated, it gives CASSSGLAGGPREQYF. The V call is TRBV4-1, the J call TRBJ2-7; the match to TRBD2 covers 16 bases. Germline trimming cut 5 bases from V and 7 bases from J; bases unmatched to any gene: 8. CDR1 is MGHRA and CDR2 is YSYEKL in the germline V gene. The CDR3 is 16 residues long.

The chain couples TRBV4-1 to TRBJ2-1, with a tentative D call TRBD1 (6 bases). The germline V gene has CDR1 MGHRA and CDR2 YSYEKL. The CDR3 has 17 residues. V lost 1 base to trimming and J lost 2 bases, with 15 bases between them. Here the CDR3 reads CASSQGAGTSAYNEQFF. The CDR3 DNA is TGCGCCAGCAGCCAAGGGGCAGGGACATCCGCCTACAATGAGCAGTTCTTC.

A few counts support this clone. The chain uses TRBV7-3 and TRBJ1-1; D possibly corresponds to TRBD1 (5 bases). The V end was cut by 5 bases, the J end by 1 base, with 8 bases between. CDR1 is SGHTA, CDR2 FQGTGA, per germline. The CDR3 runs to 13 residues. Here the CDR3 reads CASSPGGNTEAFF. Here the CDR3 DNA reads TGTGCCAGCAGCCCGGGGGGGAACACTGAAGCTTTCTTT.

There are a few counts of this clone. The DNA of the CDR3 is TGTGCCAGCGGGAGTACGGAGACCCAGTACTTC. It specifies CASGSTETQYF. V and J are TRBV6-1 and TRBJ2-5, with D possibly TRBD2 on 5 matching bases. CDR3 length: 11 amino acids. V was shortened by 8 bases and J by 5 bases, with 9 bases between the two germline ends. The germline CDR1 and CDR2 sequences are MNHNS and SASEGT.

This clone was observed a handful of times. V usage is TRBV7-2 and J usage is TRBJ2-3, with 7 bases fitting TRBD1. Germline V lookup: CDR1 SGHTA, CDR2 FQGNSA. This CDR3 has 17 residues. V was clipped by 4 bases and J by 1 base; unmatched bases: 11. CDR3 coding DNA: TGTGCCAGCAGCTCCTCCATGGGACAGAGACGCACAGATACGCAGTATTTT. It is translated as CASSSSMGQRRTDTQYF. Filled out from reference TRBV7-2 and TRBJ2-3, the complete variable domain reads GAGVSQSPSNKVTEKGKDVELRCDPISGHTALYWYRQSLGQGLEFLIYFQGNSAPDKSGLPSDRFSAERTGGSVSTLTIQRTQQEDSAVYLCASSSSMGQRRTDTQYFGPGTRLTVL.

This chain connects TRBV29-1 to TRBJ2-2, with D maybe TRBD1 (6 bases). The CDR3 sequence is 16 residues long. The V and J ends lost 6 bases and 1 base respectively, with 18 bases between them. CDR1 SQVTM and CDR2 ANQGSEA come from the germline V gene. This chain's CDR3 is CSVQPFDRRNTGELFF. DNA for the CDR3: TGCAGCGTCCAACCATTCGACAGGAGGAACACCGGGGAGCTGTTTTTT.